Listed here are 28 T cell receptor beta chains from one sample, sequenced in a study of CD8 T cells in ankylosing spondylitis. Their recognized antigens are unknown. TCRdb re-analysed the 5' RACE reads in MiXCR, keeping a single row per CDR3 protein. The table includes fewer than 500,000 distinct CDR3 sequences, 26% detected once. Study outcomes and limitations: Seemingly characteristic of ankylosing spondylitis blood was a TCR beta motif consisting of eight highly homologous variants.

The specimen was blood, either unsorted or a sorted T cell fraction (not recorded which). These TCRs come from a male donor with ankylosing spondylitis.

This clonotype was counted a few times. The CDR3 sequence is CSGGDGTEGEKLFF. The CDR3 DNA is TGCAGCGGTGGCGACGGGACAGAGGGAGAAAAACTGTTTTTT. The chain couples TRBV29-1 to TRBJ1-4, with 7 bases identical to TRBD1. The CDR3 runs to 14 residues. Germline CDR1 reads SQVTM; CDR2 reads ANQGSEA. Germline trimming cut 7 bases from V and 8 bases from J; bases unmatched to any gene: 13.

The table lists this clonotype with a few counts. Sequence at one end of the junction differs from germline and may be a read error. The chain links TRBV5-6 to TRBJ2-7, with 9 bases aligning to TRBD1. The CDR3 extends over 16 amino acids. The germline V gene has CDR1 SGHDT and CDR2 YYEEEE. The CDR3 DNA sequence: TGTGCCAGCAGCTCGAACGTCGGGACAGGGCTCAGGCTGGAGAACTTC. As protein: CASSSNVGTGLRLENF.

The rearrangement uses TRBV20-1 and TRBJ1-1; D not resolved. Per the germline V gene, CDR1 is DFQATT and CDR2 is SNEGSKA (reference sequence). The CDR3 is made up of 12 amino acids. V lost 5 bases to trimming and J lost 0 bases, with 7 bases between them. In DNA form, the CDR3 reads TGCAGTGCTGCCAGGTTGAACACTGAAGCTTTCTTT. Protein product: CSAARLNTEAFF.

The V and J genes are TRBV11-2 and TRBJ1-1; D remains ambiguous. This CDR3 has 14 residues. Germline V CDR1 and CDR2: SGHAT, FQNNGV. Between the trimmed V and J ends, which lost 4 bases and 4 bases, there was a span of 13 bases. Written as DNA, the CDR3 is TGTGCCAGCAGCTCACCTCGGGGTGGCACTGAAGCTTTCTTT. Translating it yields CASSSPRGGTEAFF.

This clonotype was seen more than once but under ten times. CDR3 in DNA: TGTGCCAGCAGCCAAGATTACGGCTACAATGAGCAGTTCTTC. Encoded protein: CASSQDYGYNEQFF. This rearrangement joins TRBV7-9 to TRBJ2-1, with D hard to call. Deletions cut 5 bases from V and 3 bases from J, with 11 bases between. The CDR3 contains 14 residues. Germline V gene data show CDR1 as SEHNR and CDR2 as FQNEAQ (reference sequence).

This chain connects TRBV9 to TRBJ2-3; D is undetermined. There are 13 residues in the CDR3. CDR1 SGDLS and CDR2 YYNGEE come from the germline V gene. V lost 0 bases and J lost 4, with 6 bases in between. The CDR3 sequence: CASSVGGPDTQYF. The CDR3 DNA reads TGTGCCAGCAGCGTAGGGGGTCCAGATACGCAGTATTTT.

The V gene is TRBV7-2, the J gene TRBJ2-1; TRBD2 is a possible D gene (6 bases). CDR3 length: 14 amino acids. The ends were cut back, 3 bases at V and 7 bases at J, with 13 bases in the middle. Germline CDR1 reads SGHTA; CDR2 reads FQGNSA. The CDR3 loop reads CASSFSVGTNEQFF. As DNA, the CDR3 is TGTGCCAGCAGCTTCTCCGTGGGGACTAATGAGCAGTTCTTC.

This chain links TRBV7-9 with TRBJ2-3; TRBD1 matches 11 bases. V dropped 5 bases and J dropped 4; count of bases not matched to a gene: 8. Germline CDR1 and CDR2: SEHNR and FQNEAQ (reference sequence). The CDR3 is made up of 16 amino acids. CDR3 amino acids: CASSPGGTGGADTQYF. In DNA form, the CDR3 reads TGTGCCAGCAGCCCCGGGGGGACAGGGGGAGCAGATACGCAGTATTTT.

This clonotype has more than one count but fewer than ten. The J gene is TRBJ2-2, the V gene TRBV12-3 or TRBV12-4; 9 bases match TRBD2. V shed 3 bases, J shed 6 bases, and the junction held 5 bases outside the gene matches. The CDR3 contains 15 residues. The CDR3 loop is CASSFGGRGPGELFF. CDR3 coding DNA: TGTGCCAGCAGTTTCGGCGGGAGGGGCCCCGGGGAGCTGTTTTTT.

The CDR3 sequence is CATSDLTAKNTGELFF. CDR3 sequence (DNA): TGTGCCACCAGTGATTTGACGGCCAAGAACACCGGGGAGCTGTTTTTT. The gene calls are TRBV24-1 and TRBJ2-2, with no clear D. The V end lost 0 bases, the J end lost 1 base, and 8 bases lay between the germline ends. The CDR3 loop spans 16 amino acids. Germline CDR1 is KGHDR and CDR2 is SFDVKD.

This clonotype has a handful of counts. The chain links TRBV6-1 to TRBJ2-1, with 7 bases lining up with TRBD2. The CDR3 is 17 residues long. Per the germline V gene, CDR1 is MNHNS and CDR2 is SASEGT. Trimming cost V 8 bases and J 0 bases; bases outside gene matches: 13. The CDR3 is CASRAGGGKSSYNEQFF. The CDR3 region has the DNA TGTGCCAGCCGCGCTGGCGGGGGTAAAAGCTCCTACAATGAGCAGTTCTTC.

The genes are TRBV29-1 and TRBJ2-1; D unclear. V was cut by 6 bases and J by 8 bases, with 20 bases left in between. The CDR3 is 14 amino acids. Germline CDR1 and CDR2: SQVTM and ANQGSEA. The CDR3: CSVTLPPNLDEQFF. The CDR3 DNA is TGCAGCGTAACACTACCCCCCAACTTAGATGAGCAGTTCTTC.

This clonotype has just a few counts. V usage is TRBV3-1 and J usage is TRBJ1-3; TRBD1 might be the D (6 bases). This CDR3 is 14 amino acids long. The germline V gene encodes CDR1 LGHDT and CDR2 YNNKEL (reference sequence). Trimming left V 6 bases short and J 4 bases short, with 13 bases between. The CDR3 loop is CASSRPGVGNTIYF. The CDR3 DNA follows: TGTGCCAGCAGTCGCCCAGGGGTGGGAAACACCATATATTTT. The variable domain in full, with the rest retrieved from reference TRBV3-1 and TRBJ1-3, is DTAVSQTPKYLVTQMGNDKSIKCEQNLGHDTMYWYKQDSKKFLKIMFSYNNKELIINETVPNRFSPKSPDKAHLNLHINSLELGDSAVYFCASSRPGVGNTIYFGEGSWLTVV.

V is TRBV4-2 and J is TRBJ1-2; D ambiguous. The V end lost 1 base, the J end lost 7 bases, and 7 bases lay between the germline ends. The CDR3 length is 12 residues. Germline CDR1 is LGHNA and CDR2 is YNFKEQ. CDR3 sequence (DNA): TGTGCCAGCAGCCAAGGCCGGAGTGGCTACACCTTC. This sequence encodes CASSQGRSGYTF.

V is TRBV5-1 and J is TRBJ2-7; D not resolved. Germline V lookup: CDR1 SGHRS, CDR2 YFSETQ. This CDR3 region has 17 residues. Trimming removed 0 bases from V and 3 bases from J, with 19 bases in between. The CDR3 loop is CASSLASGRPYHYEQYF. In nucleotides, the CDR3 is TGCGCCAGCAGCTTGGCCAGTGGGCGGCCTTACCACTACGAGCAGTACTTC.

The V call is TRBV15, the J call TRBJ1-2; D not certain. This CDR3 spans 14 amino acids. Deletions cut 1 base from V and 4 bases from J, with 10 bases between. Germline CDR1 reads LNHNV; CDR2 reads YYDKDF (reference sequence). In DNA form, the CDR3 reads TGTGCCACCAGCAGAGCGTACACCCTCTATGGCTACACCTTC. This gives the protein CATSRAYTLYGYTF.

The chain carries TRBV20-1 and TRBJ2-3; 12 positions match TRBD1. After removal of 2 bases from V and 6 bases from J, the junction contained 6 bases not matched to a gene. Looked up from germline, CDR1 is DFQATT and CDR2 is SNEGSKA (reference sequence). The CDR3 loop spans 15 amino acids. Here the CDR3 reads CSARRDRGRRDTQYF. The CDR3 DNA follows: TGCAGTGCTAGAAGGGACAGGGGGCGTCGGGATACGCAGTATTTT.

The chain combines TRBV5-1 with TRBJ2-7, with D perhaps given as TRBD1 or TRBD2 (6 bases each). The CDR3 extends over 13 amino acids. Germline loops: CDR1 SGHRS, CDR2 YFSETQ. Trimming pared 4 bases from V and 7 bases from J, leaving 15 bases between. CDR3: CASSRGQGGEQYF. Written as DNA, the CDR3 is TGCGCCAGCAGCCGGGGACAAGGGGGGGAGCAGTACTTC.

The chain is built from TRBV5-1 and TRBJ2-5; possible D gene TRBD2, 6 bases. Germline assignment: CDR1 SGHRS and CDR2 YFSETQ. Trimming removed 4 bases from V and 4 bases from J, with 14 bases in between. CDR3 length: 14 amino acids. This chain's CDR3 is CASSRGGEPETQYF. CDR3 sequence (DNA): TGCGCCAGCAGCCGTGGCGGGGAACCAGAGACCCAGTACTTC.

This clonotype showed up just a few times. The genes are TRBV27 and TRBJ2-3, with TRBD1 as a possible D gene (6 bases). This CDR3 region has 15 residues. Trimming pared 2 bases from V and 4 bases from J, leaving 13 bases between. Germline V lookup: CDR1 MNHEY, CDR2 SMNVEV (reference sequence). CDR3 region: CASSLRGIPPDTQYF. The CDR3 DNA reads as TGTGCCAGCAGTTTAAGGGGGATTCCACCAGATACGCAGTATTTT.

This clonotype was found a few times. V usage is TRBV7-2 and J usage is TRBJ1-1; no definite D call. This CDR3 is 12 amino acids long. With 1 base removed from V and 3 bases from J, the gap between germline ends came to 3 bases. From germline, CDR1 is SGHTA and CDR2 FQGNSA. The CDR3 DNA reads TGTGCCAGCAGCTTAGAGGACACTGAAGCTTTCTTT. Translation: CASSLEDTEAFF.

The rearrangement links TRBV3-1 to TRBJ2-3, with a tentative D call TRBD2 (6 bases). Germline-derived CDR1 and CDR2 are LGHDT and YNNKEL (reference sequence). With 2 bases removed from V and 2 bases from J, the gap between germline ends came to 17 bases. The CDR3 covers 17 residues. This chain's CDR3 is CASSQWGAREDTDTQYF. The DNA of the CDR3 is TGTGCCAGCAGCCAATGGGGCGCTAGGGAGGACACAGATACGCAGTATTTT.

The rearrangement links TRBV2 to TRBJ1-2; D is unresolved. V gave up 1 base and J gave up 7 bases, with 16 bases separating them. This CDR3 has 15 residues. Germline assignment: CDR1 SNHLY and CDR2 FYNNEI. CDR3 nucleotide sequence: TGTGCCAGCAGTGAAGGCCGGGTCCTTGATTTTGGCTACACCTTC. This translates into CASSEGRVLDFGYTF.

The rearrangement uses TRBV7-2 and TRBJ1-5, with D perhaps TRBD1 (6 bases). Germline loops: CDR1 SGHTA, CDR2 FQGNSA. The CDR3 sequence is 15 residues long. V lost 5 bases and J 3 bases, leaving 14 bases between the germline ends. This CDR3 is CASSPRTGSNQPQHF. The CDR3 nucleotides are TGTGCCAGCAGCCCCCGAACAGGGTCCAATCAGCCCCAGCATTTT.

The chain is built from TRBV7-2 and TRBJ1-2, with D possibly matching TRBD1 (6 bases). CDR3 length: 15 residues. The V end was cut by 5 bases, the J end by 4 bases, with 17 bases between. Germline V gene sequence: CDR1 SGHTA, CDR2 FQGNSA. The CDR3 region has the DNA TGTGCCAGCAGCCGGCCCCCGGGACAAGGCTATGGCTACACCTTC. Amino acid sequence: CASSRPPGQGYGYTF.

This chain uses TRBV12-3 or TRBV12-4 with TRBJ1-3, with unresolved D. There are 14 residues in the CDR3. V lost 8 bases to trimming and J lost 0 bases, with 11 bases between them. CDR3 nucleotides: TGTGCCAGCCCAATCGGCGGCTCTGGAAACACCATATATTTT. This codes for CASPIGGSGNTIYF.

This rearrangement joins TRBV29-1 to TRBJ1-1; D uncertain. The CDR3 consists of 14 residues. CDR1 and CDR2 from the germline V gene are SQVTM and ANQGSEA. V shed 4 bases and J shed 0 bases, with 12 bases lying between them. CDR3 sequence (DNA): TGCAGCGTTGCCCGGCAGGATATGAACACTGAAGCTTTCTTT. Encoded protein: CSVARQDMNTEAFF.

This clonotype was counted a few times. The chain joins TRBV5-1 to TRBJ2-1; 7 nucleotides align to TRBD2. V was pared by 0 bases and J by 7 bases, with 7 bases of the junction left unmatched. This CDR3 contains 15 residues. Germline CDR1 is SGHRS and CDR2 is YFSETQ. The CDR3 protein is CASSLVAGAENEQFF. The CDR3, as DNA: TGCGCCAGCAGCTTGGTTGCGGGAGCCGAAAATGAGCAGTTCTTC.